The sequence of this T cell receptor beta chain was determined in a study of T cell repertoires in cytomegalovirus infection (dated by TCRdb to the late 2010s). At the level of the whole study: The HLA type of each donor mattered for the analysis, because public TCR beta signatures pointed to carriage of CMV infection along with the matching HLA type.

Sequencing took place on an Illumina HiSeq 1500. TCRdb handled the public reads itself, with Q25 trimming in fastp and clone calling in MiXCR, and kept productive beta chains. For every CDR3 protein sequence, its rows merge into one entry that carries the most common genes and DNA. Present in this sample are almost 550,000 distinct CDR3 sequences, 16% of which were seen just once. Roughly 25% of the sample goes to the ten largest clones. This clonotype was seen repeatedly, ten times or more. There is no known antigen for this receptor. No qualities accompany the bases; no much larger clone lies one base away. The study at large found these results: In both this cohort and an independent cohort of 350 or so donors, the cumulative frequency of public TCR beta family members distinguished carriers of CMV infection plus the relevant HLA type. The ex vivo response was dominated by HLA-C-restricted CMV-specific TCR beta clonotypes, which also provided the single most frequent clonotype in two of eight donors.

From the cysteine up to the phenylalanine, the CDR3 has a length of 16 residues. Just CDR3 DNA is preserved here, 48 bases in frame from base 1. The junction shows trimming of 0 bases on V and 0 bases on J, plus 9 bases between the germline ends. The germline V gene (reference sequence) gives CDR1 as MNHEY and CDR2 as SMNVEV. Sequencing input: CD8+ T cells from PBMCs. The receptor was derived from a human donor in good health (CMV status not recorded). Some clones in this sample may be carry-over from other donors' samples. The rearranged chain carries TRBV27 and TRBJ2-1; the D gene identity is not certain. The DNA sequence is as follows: TGTGCCAGCAGTTTATCGGCCGCCAGCTCCTACAATGAGCAGTTCTTC. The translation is CASSLSAASSYNEQFF.